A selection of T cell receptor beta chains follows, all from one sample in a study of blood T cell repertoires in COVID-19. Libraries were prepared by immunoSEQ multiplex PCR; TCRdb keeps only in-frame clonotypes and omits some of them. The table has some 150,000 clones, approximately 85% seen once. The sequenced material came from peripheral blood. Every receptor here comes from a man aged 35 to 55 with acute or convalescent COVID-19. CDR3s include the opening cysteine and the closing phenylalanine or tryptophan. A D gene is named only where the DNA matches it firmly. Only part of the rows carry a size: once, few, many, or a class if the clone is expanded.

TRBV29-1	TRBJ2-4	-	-	CSVRGRLAKNIQYF	TGCAGCGTTCGTGGCAGGCTAGCCAAAAACATTCAGTACTTC
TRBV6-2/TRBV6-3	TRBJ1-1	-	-	CASSYSGVLGTEAFF	TGTGCCAGCAGTTACTCCGGGGTTCTTGGGACTGAAGCTTTCTTT
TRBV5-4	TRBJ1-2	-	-	CASSLERGGLSVGYTF	TGTGCCAGCAGCTTGGAGCGGGGGGGGCTTTCCGTGGGCTACACCTTC
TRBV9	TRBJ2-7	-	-	CASSVGGFEDEQYF	TGTGCCAGCAGCGTAGGGGGCTTCGAGGACGAGCAGTACTTC
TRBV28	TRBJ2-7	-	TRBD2	CASSNHPLAGIYEQYF	TGTGCCAGCAGCAACCACCCACTAGCGGGGATCTACGAGCAGTACTTC
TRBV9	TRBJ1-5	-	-	CASSVGGSNQPQHF	TGTGCCAGCAGCGTAGGGGGCAGCAATCAGCCCCAGCATTTT
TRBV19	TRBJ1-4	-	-	CASIHRGATNEKLFF	TGTGCCAGTATACATCGGGGAGCGACTAATGAAAAACTGTTTTTT
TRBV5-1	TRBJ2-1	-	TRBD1	CASSPRGLPYNEQFF	TGCGCCAGCAGCCCCAGGGGGCTGCCGTACAATGAGCAGTTCTTC
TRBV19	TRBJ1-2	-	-	CASSYGPRQAMPIDGYTF	TGTGCCAGTAGTTATGGTCCCAGGCAGGCTATGCCCATCGATGGCTACACCTTC
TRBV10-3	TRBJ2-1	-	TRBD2	CAISTSGGEGRNEQFF	TGTGCCATCTCGACTAGCGGGGGGGAGGGGAGGAATGAGCAGTTCTTC
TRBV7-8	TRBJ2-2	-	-	CASRRWTASGELFF	TGTGCCAGCAGAAGGTGGACAGCCTCGGGGGAGCTGTTTTTT
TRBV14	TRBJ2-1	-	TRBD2	CASSPRTGLAGATTSYNEQFF	TGTGCCAGCAGCCCTCGAACGGGACTAGCGGGGGCCACCACCTCCTACAATGAGCAGTTCTTC
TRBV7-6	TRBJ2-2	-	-	CASSVQGIATGELFF	TGTGCCAGCAGCGTACAGGGAATCGCCACCGGGGAGCTGTTTTTT
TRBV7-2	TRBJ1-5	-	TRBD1	CASSYRQGFSNQPQHF	TGTGCCAGCAGCTACCGACAGGGCTTCAGCAATCAGCCCCAGCATTTT
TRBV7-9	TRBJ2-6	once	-	CASSLRTSSGANVLTF	TGTGCCAGCAGCCTGAGAACTAGCTCTGGGGCCAACGTCCTGACTTTC
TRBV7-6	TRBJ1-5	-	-	CASSPDRGDNNQPQHF	TGTGCCAGCAGCCCAGATCGGGGTGACAACAATCAGCCCCAGCATTTT
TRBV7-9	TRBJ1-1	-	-	CASSPLVGALGTEAFF	TGTGCCAGCAGCCCCCTCGTTGGGGCGTTGGGCACTGAAGCTTTCTTT
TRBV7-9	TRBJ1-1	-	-	CASSSQGNTEAFF	TGTGCCAGCAGTTCCCAGGGGAACACTGAAGCTTTCTTT
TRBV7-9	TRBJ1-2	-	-	CASSLRRIEVGYTF	TGTGCCAGCAGCTTAAGGCGGATCGAGGTGGGCTACACCTTC
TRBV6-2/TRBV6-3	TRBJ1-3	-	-	CASSYSGGNTIYF	TGTGCCAGCAGTTACTCCGGTGGAAACACCATATATTTT
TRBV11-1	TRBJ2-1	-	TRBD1	CASSRDRASTEQFF	TGTGCCAGCAGCCGGGACAGGGCGAGCACTGAGCAGTTCTTC
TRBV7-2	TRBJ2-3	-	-	CASSLVTGLTDTQYF	TGTGCCAGCAGCTTAGTGACAGGTCTCACAGATACGCAGTATTTT
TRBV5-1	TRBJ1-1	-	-	CASSPGQNTEAFF	TGCGCCAGCAGCCCTGGACAGAACACTGAAGCTTTCTTT
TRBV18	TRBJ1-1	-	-	CASSPGLNLNTEAFF	TGTGCCAGCTCACCGGGACTCAATTTGAACACTGAAGCTTTCTTT
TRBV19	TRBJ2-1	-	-	CASSPQGRSLGGGRGNEQFF	TGTGCCAGTAGTCCTCAAGGACGGAGTCTAGGGGGGGGCAGAGGCAATGAGCAGTTCTTC
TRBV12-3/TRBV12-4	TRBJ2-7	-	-	CASSQTATYEQYF	TGTGCCAGCAGCCAGACAGCCACCTACGAGCAGTACTTC
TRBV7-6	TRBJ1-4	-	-	CASSWAGSHEKLFF	TGTGCCAGCAGCTGGGCGGGCTCGCATGAAAAACTGTTTTTT
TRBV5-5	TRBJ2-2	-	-	CASSLSTPTGELFF	TGTGCCAGCAGCTTGTCGACTCCTACCGGGGAGCTGTTTTTT
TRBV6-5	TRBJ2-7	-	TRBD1	CASSYLDRGYEQYF	TGTGCCAGCAGTTACCTGGACAGGGGGTACGAGCAGTACTTC
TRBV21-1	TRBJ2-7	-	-	CASRRLGAGPFPGQYEQYF	TGTGCCAGCAGAAGGTTGGGGGCAGGCCCCTTCCCAGGTCAATACGAGCAGTACTTC
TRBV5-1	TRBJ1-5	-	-	CASSLLGGQPQHF	TGCGCCAGCAGCTTGTTAGGGGGACAGCCCCAGCATTTT
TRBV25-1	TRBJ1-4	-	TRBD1	CASSESTGASEKLFF	TGTGCCAGCAGTGAATCCACAGGGGCGAGTGAAAAACTGTTTTTT
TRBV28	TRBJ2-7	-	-	CASSLPRSSNLYEQYF	TGTGCCAGCAGCCTACCACGGAGTTCGAACCTCTACGAGCAGTACTTC
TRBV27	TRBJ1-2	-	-	CASSLWAGGSGYTF	TGTGCCAGCAGTTTATGGGCGGGGGGCTCTGGCTACACCTTC
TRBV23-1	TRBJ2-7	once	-	CASSQSQDTRPYLYEQYF	TGCGCCAGCAGTCAATCGCAGGACACCCGTCCTTATCTCTACGAGCAGTACTTC
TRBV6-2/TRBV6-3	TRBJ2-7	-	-	CASSYGHYEQYF	TGTGCCAGCAGTTACGGGCACTACGAGCAGTACTTC
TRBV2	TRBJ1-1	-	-	CAILRTANTEAFF	TGTGCCATCCTAAGGACAGCGAACACTGAAGCTTTCTTT
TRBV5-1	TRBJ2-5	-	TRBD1	CASSRGQVGLETQYF	TGCGCCAGCAGCCGGGGACAGGTCGGACTCGAGACCCAGTACTTC
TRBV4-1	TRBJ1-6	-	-	CASSQDRGGANSPLHF	TGCGCCAGCAGCCAAGATCGGGGGGGGGCGAATTCACCCCTCCACTTT